The source of this T cell receptor (beta chain) is a study of cytomegalovirus exposure and HLA in healthy donors. General study points: About 90% or about 30% of the time was how often most TCR beta V segments were productive, according to an earlier analysis. TCR beta chains associated with HLA were, in a later analysis, more clonally expanded than equally common others. When analyzed later, a missense DCLRE1C variant was found to be linked to TCR beta V- and J-gene trimming.

PCR primers comprised 60 Vbeta and 13 Jbeta primers. In the source study's methods: The count from a later analysis was 70 million to 85 million unique TCR beta chains, some 12 million of them shared. TCRdb's copy holds only in-frame clones and misses some; the assay was immunoSEQ multiplex PCR. That table is the source of V, J and clone size, and D and trimming were worked out from the DNA. This table holds some 89,000 clones. The CDR3 is made up of 14 amino acids. Germline CDR1 and CDR2: SGHNT and YENEEA. V shed 3 bases, J shed 5 bases, and the junction held 5 bases outside the gene matches. Concerning this clone: Its matching antigen is unknown.

The sequencing sample was made of PBMCs. The rearrangement joins TRBV11-3 to TRBJ1-1; 8 nucleotides line up with TRBD1. The source of this sequence is a woman between 25 and 40 years old in good health and CMV-seronegative. DNA of the CDR3: TGTGCCAGCAGCTTGACAGGGGTAGATACTGAAGCTTTCTTT. Protein product: CASSLTGVDTEAFF. Supplemented by reference TRBV11-3 and TRBJ1-1, the full variable domain reads EAGVVQSPRYKIIEKKQPVAFWCNPISGHNTLYWYLQNLGQGPELLIRYENEEAVDDSQLPKDRFSAERLKGVDSTLKIQPAELGDSAVYLCASSLTGVDTEAFFGQGTRLTVV.